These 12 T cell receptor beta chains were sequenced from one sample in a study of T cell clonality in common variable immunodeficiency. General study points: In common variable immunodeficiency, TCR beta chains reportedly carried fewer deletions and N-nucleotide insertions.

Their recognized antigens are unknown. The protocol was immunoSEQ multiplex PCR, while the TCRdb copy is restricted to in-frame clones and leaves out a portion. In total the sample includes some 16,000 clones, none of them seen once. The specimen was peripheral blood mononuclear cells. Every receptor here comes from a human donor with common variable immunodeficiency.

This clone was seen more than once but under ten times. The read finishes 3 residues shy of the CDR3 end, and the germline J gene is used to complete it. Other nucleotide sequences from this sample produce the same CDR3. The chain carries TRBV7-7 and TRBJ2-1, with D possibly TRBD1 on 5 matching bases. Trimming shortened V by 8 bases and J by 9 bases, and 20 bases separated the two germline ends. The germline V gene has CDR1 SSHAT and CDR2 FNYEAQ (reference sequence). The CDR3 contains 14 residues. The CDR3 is CASSLTQGTREQFF. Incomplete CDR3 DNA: TGTGCCAGCTCCCTAACGCAGGGAACTCGTGAG.

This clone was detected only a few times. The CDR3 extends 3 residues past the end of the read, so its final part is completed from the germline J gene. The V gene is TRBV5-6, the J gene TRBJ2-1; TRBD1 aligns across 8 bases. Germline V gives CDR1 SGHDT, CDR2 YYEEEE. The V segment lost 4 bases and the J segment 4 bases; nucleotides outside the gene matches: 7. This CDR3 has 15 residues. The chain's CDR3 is CASSTDRVKYNEQFF. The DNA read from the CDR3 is TGTGCCAGCAGCACGGACAGGGTAAAGTACAATGAG.

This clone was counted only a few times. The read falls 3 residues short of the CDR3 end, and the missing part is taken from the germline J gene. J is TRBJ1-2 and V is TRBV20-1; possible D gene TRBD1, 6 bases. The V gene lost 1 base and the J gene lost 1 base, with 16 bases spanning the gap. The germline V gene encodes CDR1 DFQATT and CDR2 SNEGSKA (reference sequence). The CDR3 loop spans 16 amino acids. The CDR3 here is CSARGGGPGGNYGYTF. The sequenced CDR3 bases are TGCAGTGCTAGAGGAGGGGGTCCGGGGGGTAACTATGGC.

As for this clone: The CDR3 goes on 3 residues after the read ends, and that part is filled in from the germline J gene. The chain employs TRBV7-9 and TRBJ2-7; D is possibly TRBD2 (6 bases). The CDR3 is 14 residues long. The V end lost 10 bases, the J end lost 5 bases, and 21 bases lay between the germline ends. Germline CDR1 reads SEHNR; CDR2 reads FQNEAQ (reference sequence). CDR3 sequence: CAILGAGPVNEQYF. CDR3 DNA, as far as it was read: TGTGCCATCCTAGGAGCGGGTCCAGTGAACGAG.

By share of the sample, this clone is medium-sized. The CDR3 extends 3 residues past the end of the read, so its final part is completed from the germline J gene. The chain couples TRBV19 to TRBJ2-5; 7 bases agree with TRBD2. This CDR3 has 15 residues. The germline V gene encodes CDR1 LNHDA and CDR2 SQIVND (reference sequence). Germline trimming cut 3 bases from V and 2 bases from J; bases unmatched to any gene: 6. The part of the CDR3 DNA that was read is TGTGCCAGTAGTATGACGGGGGGAAAACAAGAGACC. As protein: CASSMTGGKQET. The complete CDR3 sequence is CASSMTGGKQETQYF.

The sequenced part of the CDR3 DNA is TGTGCCAGTAGTATAAGACAGGGGGGAAAAGAGACC. Its translation is CASSIRQGGKET. The full CDR3 protein reads CASSIRQGGKETQYF. J is TRBJ2-5 and V is TRBV19; 9 nucleotides line up with TRBD1. The CDR3 end lies 3 residues beyond the end of the read and is filled in from the germline J gene. Losses at the gene ends were 2 bases for V and 3 bases for J; bases not matched to a gene: 4. The CDR3 contains 15 residues. Germline V lookup: CDR1 LNHDA, CDR2 SQIVND (reference sequence). Full variable domain (missing parts from reference TRBV19 and TRBJ2-5): DGGITQSPKYLFRKEGQNVTLSCEQNLNHDAMYWYRQDPGQGLRLIYYSQIVNDFQKGDIAEGYSVSREKKESFPLTVTSAQKNPTAFYLCASSIRQGGKETQYFGPGTRLLVL.

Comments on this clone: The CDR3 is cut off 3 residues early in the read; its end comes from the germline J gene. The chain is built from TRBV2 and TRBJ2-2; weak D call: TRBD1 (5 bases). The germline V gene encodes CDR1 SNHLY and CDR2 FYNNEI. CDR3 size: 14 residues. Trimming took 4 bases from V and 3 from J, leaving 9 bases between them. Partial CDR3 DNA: TGTGCCAGCAGTGGCAGGGCCTACACCGGGGAG. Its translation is CASSGRAYTGE. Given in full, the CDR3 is CASSGRAYTGELFF.

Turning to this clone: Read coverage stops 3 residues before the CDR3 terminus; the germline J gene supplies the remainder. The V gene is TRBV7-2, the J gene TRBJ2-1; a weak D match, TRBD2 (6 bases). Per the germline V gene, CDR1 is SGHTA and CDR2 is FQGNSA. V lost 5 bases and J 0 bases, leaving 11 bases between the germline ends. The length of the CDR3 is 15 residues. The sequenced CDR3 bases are TGTGCCAGCAGCGGGGGGTACAGCTCCTACAATGAG. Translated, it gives CASSGGYSSYNE. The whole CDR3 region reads CASSGGYSSYNEQFF.

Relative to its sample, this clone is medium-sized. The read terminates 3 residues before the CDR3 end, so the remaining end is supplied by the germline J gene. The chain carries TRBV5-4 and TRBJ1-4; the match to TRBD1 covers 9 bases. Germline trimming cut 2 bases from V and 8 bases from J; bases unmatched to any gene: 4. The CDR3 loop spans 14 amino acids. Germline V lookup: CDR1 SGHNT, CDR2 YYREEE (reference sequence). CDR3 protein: CASSLQGAREKLFF. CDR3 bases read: TGTGCCAGCAGCTTACAGGGGGCTCGGGAAAAA.

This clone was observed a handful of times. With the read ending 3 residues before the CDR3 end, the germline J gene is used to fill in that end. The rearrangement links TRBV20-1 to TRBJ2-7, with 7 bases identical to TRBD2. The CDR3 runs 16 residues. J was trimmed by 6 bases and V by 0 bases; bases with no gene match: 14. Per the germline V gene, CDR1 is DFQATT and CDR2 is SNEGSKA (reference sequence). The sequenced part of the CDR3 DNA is TGCAGTGCTAGAGATCCCCAGCGGGGCCACCCTATCGAG. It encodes CSARDPQRGHPIE. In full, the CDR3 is CSARDPQRGHPIEQYF.

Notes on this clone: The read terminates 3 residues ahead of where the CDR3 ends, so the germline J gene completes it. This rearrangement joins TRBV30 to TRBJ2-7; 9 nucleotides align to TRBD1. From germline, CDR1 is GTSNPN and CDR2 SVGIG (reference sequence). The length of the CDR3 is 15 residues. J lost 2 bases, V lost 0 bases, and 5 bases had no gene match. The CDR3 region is CAWSVTGGFPYEQYF. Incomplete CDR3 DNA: TGTGCCTGGAGTGTAACAGGGGGCTTTCCCTACGAG.

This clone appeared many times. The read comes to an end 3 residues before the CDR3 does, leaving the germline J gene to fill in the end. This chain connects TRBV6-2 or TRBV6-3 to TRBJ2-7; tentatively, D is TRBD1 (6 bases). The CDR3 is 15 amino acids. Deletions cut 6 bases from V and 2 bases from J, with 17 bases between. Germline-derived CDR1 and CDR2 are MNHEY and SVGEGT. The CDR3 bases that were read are TGTGCCAGCAGAACACAGGGAAATCCCCCCTACGAG. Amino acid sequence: CASRTQGNPPYE. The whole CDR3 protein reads CASRTQGNPPYEQYF.